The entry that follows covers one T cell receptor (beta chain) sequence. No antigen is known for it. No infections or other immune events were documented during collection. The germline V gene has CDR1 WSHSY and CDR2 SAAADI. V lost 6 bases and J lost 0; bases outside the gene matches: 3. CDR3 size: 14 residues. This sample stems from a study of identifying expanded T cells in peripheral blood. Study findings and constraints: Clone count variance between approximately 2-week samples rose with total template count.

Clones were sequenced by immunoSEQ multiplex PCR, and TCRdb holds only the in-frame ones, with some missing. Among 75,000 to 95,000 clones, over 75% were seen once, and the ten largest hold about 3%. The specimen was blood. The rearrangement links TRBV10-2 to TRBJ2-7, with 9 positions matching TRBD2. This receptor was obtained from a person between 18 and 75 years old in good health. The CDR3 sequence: CASRRTSDSYEQYF. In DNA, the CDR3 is TGCGCCAGCAGGCGGACTAGCGACTCCTACGAGCAGTACTTC.